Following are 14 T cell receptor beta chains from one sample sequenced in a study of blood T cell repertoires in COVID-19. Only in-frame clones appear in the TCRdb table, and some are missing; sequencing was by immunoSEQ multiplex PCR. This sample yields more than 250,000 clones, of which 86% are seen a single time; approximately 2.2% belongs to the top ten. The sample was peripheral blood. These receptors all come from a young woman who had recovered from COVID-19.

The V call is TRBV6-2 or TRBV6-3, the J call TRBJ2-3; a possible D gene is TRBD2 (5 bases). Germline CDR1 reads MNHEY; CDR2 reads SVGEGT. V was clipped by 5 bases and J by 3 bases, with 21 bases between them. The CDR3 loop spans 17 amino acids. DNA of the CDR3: TGTGCCAGCAGTCCACGAGGGCGGCGGTCGGGGACAGATACGCAGTATTTT. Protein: CASSPRGRRSGTDTQYF.

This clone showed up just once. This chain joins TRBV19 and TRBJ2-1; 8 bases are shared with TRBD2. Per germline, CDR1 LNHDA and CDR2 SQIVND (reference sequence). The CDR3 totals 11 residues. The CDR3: CGAGGAIEQFF. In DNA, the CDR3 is TGTGGGGCCGGGGGGGCCATTGAGCAGTTCTTC.

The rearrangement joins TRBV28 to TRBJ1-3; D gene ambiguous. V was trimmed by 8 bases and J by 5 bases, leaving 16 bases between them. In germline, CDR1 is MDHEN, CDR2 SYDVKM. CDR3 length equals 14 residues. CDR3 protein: CASSPGRARNTIYF. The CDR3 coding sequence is TGTGCCAGCTCGCCGGGAAGGGCACGAAACACCATATATTTT.

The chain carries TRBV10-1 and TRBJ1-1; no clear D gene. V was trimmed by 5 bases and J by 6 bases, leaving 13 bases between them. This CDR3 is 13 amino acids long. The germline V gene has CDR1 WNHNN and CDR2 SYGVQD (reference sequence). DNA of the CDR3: TGCGCCAGCAGTCTTAGTACAGCAGCTGAAGCTTTCTTT. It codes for CASSLSTAAEAFF.

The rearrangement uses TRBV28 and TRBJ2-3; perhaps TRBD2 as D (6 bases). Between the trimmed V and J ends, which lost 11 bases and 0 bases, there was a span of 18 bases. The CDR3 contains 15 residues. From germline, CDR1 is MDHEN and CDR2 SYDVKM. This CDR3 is CASSVAAPSTDTQYF. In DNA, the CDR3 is TGTGCCTCCAGTGTAGCGGCCCCTAGCACAGATACGCAGTATTTT.

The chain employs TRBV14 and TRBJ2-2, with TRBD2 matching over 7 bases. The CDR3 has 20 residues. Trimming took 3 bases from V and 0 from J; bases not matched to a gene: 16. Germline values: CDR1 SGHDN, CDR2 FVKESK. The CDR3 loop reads CASSHRSGLVLGSNTGELFF. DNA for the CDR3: TGTGCCAGCAGCCATCGGTCTGGACTAGTCCTAGGGTCGAACACCGGGGAGCTGTTTTTT.

CDR3 sequence (DNA): TGTGCCAGCAGCGTCTTTTGGGGGCTGGTAGATATCAATGAGCAGTTCTTC. It specifies CASSVFWGLVDINEQFF. This chain links TRBV9 with TRBJ2-1; D possibly corresponds to TRBD1 (6 bases). The CDR3 length is 17 residues. V dropped 2 bases and J dropped 6 bases, with 21 bases sitting between them. From germline, CDR1 is SGDLS and CDR2 YYNGEE.

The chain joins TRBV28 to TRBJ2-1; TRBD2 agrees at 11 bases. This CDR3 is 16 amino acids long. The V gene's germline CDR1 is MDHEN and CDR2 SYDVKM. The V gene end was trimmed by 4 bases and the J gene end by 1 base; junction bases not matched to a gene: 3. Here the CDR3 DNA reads TGTGCCAGCAGTTCGGTAGCGGGAGGGTCCTACAATGAGCAGTTCTTC. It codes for CASSSVAGGSYNEQFF.

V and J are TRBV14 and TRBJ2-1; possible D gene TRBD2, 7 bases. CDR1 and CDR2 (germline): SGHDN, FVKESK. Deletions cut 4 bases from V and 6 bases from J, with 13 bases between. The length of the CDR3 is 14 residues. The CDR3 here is CASSLGGGFNEQFF. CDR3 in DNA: TGTGCCAGCAGCCTAGGGGGGGGCTTCAATGAGCAGTTCTTC.

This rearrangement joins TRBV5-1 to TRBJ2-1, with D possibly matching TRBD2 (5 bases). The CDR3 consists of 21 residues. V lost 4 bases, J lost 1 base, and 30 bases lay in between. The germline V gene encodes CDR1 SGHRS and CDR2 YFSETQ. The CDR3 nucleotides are TGCGCCAGCAGCCCCCTACCGGGCCGGACCACCCAAAGGAGGTCCTACAATGAGCAGTTCTTC. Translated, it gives CASSPLPGRTTQRRSYNEQFF.

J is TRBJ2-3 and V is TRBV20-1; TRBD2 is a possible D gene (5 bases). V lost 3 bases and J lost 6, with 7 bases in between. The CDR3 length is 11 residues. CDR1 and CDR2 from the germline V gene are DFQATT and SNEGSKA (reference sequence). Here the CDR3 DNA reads TGCAGTGCTAGCAGAGGGGATACGCAGTATTTT. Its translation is CSASRGDTQYF.

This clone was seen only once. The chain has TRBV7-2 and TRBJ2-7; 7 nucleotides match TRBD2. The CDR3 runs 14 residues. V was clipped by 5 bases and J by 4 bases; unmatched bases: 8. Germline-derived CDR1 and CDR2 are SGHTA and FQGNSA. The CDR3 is CASSPGDYRYEQYF. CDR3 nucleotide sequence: TGTGCCAGCAGCCCGGGGGACTACCGTTACGAGCAGTACTTC. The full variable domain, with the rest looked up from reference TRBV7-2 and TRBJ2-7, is GAGVSQSPSNKVTEKGKDVELRCDPISGHTALYWYRQSLGQGLEFLIYFQGNSAPDKSGLPSDRFSAERTGGSVSTLTIQRTQQEDSAVYLCASSPGDYRYEQYFGPGTRLTVT.

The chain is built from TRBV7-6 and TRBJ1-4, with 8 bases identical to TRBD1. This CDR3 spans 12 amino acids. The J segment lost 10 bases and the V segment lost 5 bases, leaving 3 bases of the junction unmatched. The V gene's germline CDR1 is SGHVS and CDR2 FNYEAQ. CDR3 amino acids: CASSQTGGKLFF. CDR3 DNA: TGTGCCAGCAGCCAAACAGGGGGAAAACTGTTTTTT.

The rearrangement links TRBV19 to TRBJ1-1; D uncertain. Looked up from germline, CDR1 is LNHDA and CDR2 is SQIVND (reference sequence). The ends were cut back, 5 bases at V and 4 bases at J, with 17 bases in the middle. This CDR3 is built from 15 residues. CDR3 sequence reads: CASSPPRARGTEAFF. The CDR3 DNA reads TGTGCCAGTAGTCCCCCTCGGGCCCGGGGCACTGAAGCTTTCTTT.